The text below deals with one T cell receptor (beta chain). The entry originates in a study of blood T cell repertoires in COVID-19. In terms of age and location, participants ranged from about 18 to 95 years and lived in about two dozen US areas. This table comes from immunoSEQ multiplex PCR, and its TCRdb copy is limited to in-frame clones, with some not included. The data hold roughly 180,000 clones, with roughly three quarters observed a single time. CDR3 length equals 15 residues. The germline gives CDR1 SGHTA, CDR2 FQGNSA. V shed 5 bases and J shed 4 bases, with 17 bases lying between them. The chain recombines TRBV7-2 with TRBJ1-1; D is ambiguous. Specimen: PBMCs or T cells enriched from blood (not recorded which). The sequence came from a man aged 55 to 70 who had been exposed to COVID-19. The CDR3 sequence: CASSPRFGGGTEAFF. CDR3 in DNA: TGTGCCAGCAGCCCCCGGTTTGGAGGAGGCACTGAAGCTTTCTTT.